These 16 T cell receptor beta chains share one sample of origin, sequenced in a study of blood T cell repertoires in COVID-19. Measured with immunoSEQ multiplex PCR; TCRdb has only the in-frame clones, and not every one. The profile shows about 420,000 clones, about 90% of them singletons. The sequenced sample was peripheral blood. Receptor source: a man between 18 and 29 years old with COVID-19, enrolled during active disease.

This clone was seen only a few times. The chain employs TRBV28 and TRBJ2-5; tentatively, D is TRBD2 (6 bases). Germline CDR1 and CDR2: MDHEN and SYDVKM. The CDR3 has 15 amino acids. Trimming stripped 6 bases from V and 3 bases from J, with 17 bases between. For the CDR3, the DNA is TGTGCCAGCAGCCCAGCAAGGACTAACAAAGAGACCCAGTACTTC. Residues: CASSPARTNKETQYF.

The chain recombines TRBV10-1 with TRBJ2-1; TRBD2 is a possible D gene (5 bases). The CDR3 covers 13 residues. CDR1 and CDR2 from the germline V gene are WNHNN and SYGVQD (reference sequence). Between the trimmed V and J ends, which lost 7 bases and 5 bases, there was a span of 12 bases. CDR3 coding DNA: TGCGCCAGCACCGAGGGAGAGGACAATGAGCAGTTCTTC. Its translation is CASTEGEDNEQFF.

The chain is built from TRBV11-2 and TRBJ1-1; D is uncertain. In germline, CDR1 is SGHAT, CDR2 FQNNGV. This CDR3 spans 14 amino acids. The V end was cut by 7 bases, the J end by 5 bases, with 17 bases between. CDR3 loop: CASNALRGRTEAFF. In DNA, the CDR3 is TGTGCCAGCAACGCCCTGCGGGGTAGAACTGAAGCTTTCTTT.

The J gene is TRBJ2-5, the V gene TRBV3-1 (or the pseudogene TRBV3-2), with D uncertain. Per germline, CDR1 LGHDT and CDR2 YNNKEL (reference sequence). V was trimmed by 6 bases and J by 2 bases, leaving 4 bases between them. CDR3 length: 11 residues. CDR3 loop: CASSRQETQYF. CDR3 nucleotide sequence: TGTGCCAGCAGTCGGCAAGAGACCCAGTACTTC.

The chain joins TRBV7-9 to TRBJ2-2; D unclear. This CDR3 is built from 16 residues. Looked up from germline, CDR1 is SEHNR and CDR2 is FQNEAQ (reference sequence). The V and J ends lost 5 bases and 5 bases respectively, with 18 bases between them. CDR3 loop: CASSASAPISTGELFF. Written as DNA, the CDR3 is TGTGCCAGCAGCGCCAGTGCCCCCATAAGTACCGGGGAGCTGTTTTTT. The whole variable domain, remainder taken from reference TRBV7-9 and TRBJ2-2, is DTGVSQNPRHKITKRGQNVTFRCDPISEHNRLYWYRQTLGQGPEFLTYFQNEAQLEKSRLLSDRFSAERPKGSFSTLEIQRTEQGDSAMYLCASSASAPISTGELFFGEGSRLTVL.

The CDR3 spells CASSLELVSDTQYF. In nucleotides, the CDR3 is TGTGCCAGCAGCTTGGAGTTAGTGTCAGATACGCAGTATTTT. This chain uses TRBV5-4 with TRBJ2-3; the D is unclear. CDR3 length equals 14 residues. Germline lookup yields CDR1 SGHNT and CDR2 YYREEE (reference sequence). V gave up 0 bases and J gave up 4 bases, with 9 bases separating them.

This clone was seen just once. The J gene is TRBJ1-2, the V gene TRBV6-5; 11 nucleotides agree with TRBD1. The CDR3 sequence is 16 residues long. Germline CDR1 and CDR2: MNHEY and SVGAGI. V shed 0 bases, J shed 8 bases, and the junction held 8 bases outside the gene matches. The CDR3 DNA is TGTGCCAGCAGTTACTCGATCGGACAGGGGGCCGGAGGCTACACCTTC. It encodes CASSYSIGQGAGGYTF.

This chain uses TRBV11-3 with TRBJ2-1; TRBD1 agrees at 9 bases. Germline CDR1 and CDR2: SGHNT and YENEEA. This CDR3 has 15 amino acids. V gave up 8 bases and J gave up 9 bases; unmatched junction bases: 14. Written as DNA, the CDR3 is TGTGCCAGCGGAACCGGGACAGGGTATTCCCGTGAGCAGTTCTTC. It yields the protein CASGTGTGYSREQFF.

The chain has TRBV20-1 and TRBJ1-1; TRBD1 might be the D (6 bases). Trimming took off 3 bases at V and 3 bases at J, with 11 bases between the two ends. CDR1 is DFQATT and CDR2 is SNEGSKA in the germline V gene (reference sequence). This CDR3 is built from 13 residues. The DNA of the CDR3 is TGCAGTGCTAGTTGGACAGTCGACACTGAAGCTTTCTTT. It encodes CSASWTVDTEAFF.

CDR3 in DNA: TGTGCCAGCAGTTTAAGCGGGTTGGGATCACCCCTCCACTTT. Its translation is CASSLSGLGSPLHF. J is TRBJ1-6 and V is TRBV27; no clear D gene. This CDR3 has 14 amino acids. CDR1 MNHEY and CDR2 SMNVEV come from the germline V gene (reference sequence). Deletions cut 2 bases from V and 10 bases from J, with 12 bases between.

This chain joins TRBV7-8 and TRBJ2-1; TRBD1 aligns across 7 bases. Germline CDR1 reads SGHVS; CDR2 reads FQNEAQ. The CDR3 extends over 15 amino acids. V was clipped by 5 bases and J by 3 bases; unmatched bases: 7. CDR3 sequence: CASSTGTVSYNEQFF. CDR3 bases: TGTGCCAGCAGCACCGGGACAGTGAGCTACAATGAGCAGTTCTTC.

In this sample, this clone turned up a few times. The chain employs TRBV19 and TRBJ1-3; D gene uncertain. Trimming stripped 7 bases from V and 0 bases from J, with 10 bases between. The length of the CDR3 is 14 residues. Germline V gives CDR1 LNHDA, CDR2 SQIVND (reference sequence). The DNA of the CDR3 is TGTGCCAGTATGGCAGCGAGCTCTGGAAACACCATATATTTT. Translated, it gives CASMAASSGNTIYF.

The genes are TRBV29-1 and TRBJ2-6; no definite D call. Germline V gives CDR1 SQVTM, CDR2 ANQGSEA. The CDR3 has 14 residues. V was cut by 6 bases and J by 0 bases, with 9 bases left in between. The CDR3 here is CSVESLSGANVLTF. The CDR3, as DNA: TGCAGCGTCGAAAGCCTCTCTGGGGCCAACGTCCTGACTTTC.

This sequence joins TRBV6-5 and TRBJ2-7; D call uncertain. Germline V gives CDR1 MNHEY, CDR2 SVGAGI. V was trimmed by 0 bases and J by 5 bases, leaving 8 bases between them. CDR3 length: 13 residues. The DNA for the CDR3 is TGTGCCAGCAGTTACTCGGGCCCAAACGAGCAGTACTTC. This translates into CASSYSGPNEQYF.

The chain is built from TRBV19 and TRBJ2-7, with 8 bases that match TRBD2. The J segment lost 6 bases and the V segment lost 3 bases, leaving 10 bases of the junction unmatched. The CDR3 contains 15 residues. The germline V gene encodes CDR1 LNHDA and CDR2 SQIVND (reference sequence). CDR3 sequence: CASSIAGGTTAEQYF. For the CDR3, the DNA is TGTGCCAGTAGTATTGCGGGAGGAACAACGGCCGAGCAGTACTTC. The whole variable domain, remainder taken from reference TRBV19 and TRBJ2-7, is DGGITQSPKYLFRKEGQNVTLSCEQNLNHDAMYWYRQDPGQGLRLIYYSQIVNDFQKGDIAEGYSVSREKKESFPLTVTSAQKNPTAFYLCASSIAGGTTAEQYFGPGTRLTVT.

This chain links TRBV2 with TRBJ2-5; 8 positions match TRBD2. Looked up from germline, CDR1 is SNHLY and CDR2 is FYNNEI. This CDR3 is 15 amino acids long. V lost 6 bases to trimming and J lost 5 bases; unmatched junction nucleotides: 11. The CDR3 loop reads CASRPGRAGHETQYF. CDR3 bases: TGTGCCAGCAGGCCCGGGAGGGCCGGTCACGAGACCCAGTACTTC. The full variable domain, its missing parts supplied by reference TRBV2 and TRBJ2-5, is EPEVTQTPSHQVTQMGQEVILRCVPISNHLYFYWYRQILGQKVEFLVSFYNNEISEKSEIFDDQFSVERPDGSNFTLKIRSTKLEDSAMYFCASRPGRAGHETQYFGPGTRLLVL.